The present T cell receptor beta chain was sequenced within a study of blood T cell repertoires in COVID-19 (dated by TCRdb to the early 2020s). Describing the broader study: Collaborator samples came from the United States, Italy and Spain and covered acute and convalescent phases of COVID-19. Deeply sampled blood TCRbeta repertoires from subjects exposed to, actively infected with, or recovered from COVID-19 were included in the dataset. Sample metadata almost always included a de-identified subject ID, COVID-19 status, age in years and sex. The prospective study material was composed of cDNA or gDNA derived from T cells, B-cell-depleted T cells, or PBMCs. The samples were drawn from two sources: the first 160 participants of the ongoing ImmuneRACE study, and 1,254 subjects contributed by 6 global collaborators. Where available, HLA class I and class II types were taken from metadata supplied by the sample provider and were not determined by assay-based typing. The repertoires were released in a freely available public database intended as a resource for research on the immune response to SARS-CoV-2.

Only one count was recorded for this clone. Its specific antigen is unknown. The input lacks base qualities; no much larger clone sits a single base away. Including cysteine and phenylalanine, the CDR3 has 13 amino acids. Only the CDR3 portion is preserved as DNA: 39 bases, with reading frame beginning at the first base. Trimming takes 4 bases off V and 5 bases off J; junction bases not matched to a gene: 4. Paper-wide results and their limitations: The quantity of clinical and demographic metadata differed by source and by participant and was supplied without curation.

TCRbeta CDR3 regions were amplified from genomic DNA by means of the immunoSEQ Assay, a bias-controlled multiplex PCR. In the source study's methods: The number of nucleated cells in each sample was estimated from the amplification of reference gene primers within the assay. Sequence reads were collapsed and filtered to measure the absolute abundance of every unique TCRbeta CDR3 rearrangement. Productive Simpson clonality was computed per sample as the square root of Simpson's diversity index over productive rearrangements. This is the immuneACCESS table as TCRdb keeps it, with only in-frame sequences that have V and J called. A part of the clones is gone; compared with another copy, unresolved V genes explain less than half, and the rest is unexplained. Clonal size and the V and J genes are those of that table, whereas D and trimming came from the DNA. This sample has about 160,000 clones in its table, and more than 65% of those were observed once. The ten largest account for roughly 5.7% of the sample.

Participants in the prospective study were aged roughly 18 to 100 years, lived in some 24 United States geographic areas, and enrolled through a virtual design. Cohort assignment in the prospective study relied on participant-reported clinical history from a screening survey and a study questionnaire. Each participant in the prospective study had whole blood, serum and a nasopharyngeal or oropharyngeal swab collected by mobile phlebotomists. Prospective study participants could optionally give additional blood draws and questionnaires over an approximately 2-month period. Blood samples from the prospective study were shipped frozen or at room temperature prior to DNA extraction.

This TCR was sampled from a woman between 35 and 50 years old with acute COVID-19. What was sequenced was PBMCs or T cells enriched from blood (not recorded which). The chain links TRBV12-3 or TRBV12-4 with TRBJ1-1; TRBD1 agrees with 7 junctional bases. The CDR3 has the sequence CASSSTGLTEAFF. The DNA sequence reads TGTGCCAGCAGTTCGACAGGGCTGACTGAAGCTTTCTTT.